This T cell receptor (beta chain) is drawn from a study of blood T cell repertoires in COVID-19. Overall study: Samples of COVID-19 (acute and convalescent) were obtained from the United States, Italy and Spain. T cells, B-cell-depleted T cells, or PBMCs provided the cDNA or gDNA that served as material.

This clone was seen once. Produced via immunoSEQ multiplex PCR; TCRdb's table is partial and in-frame only. The table records about 48,000 clones, approximately 86% of them present only once. The CDR3 extends over 12 amino acids. V lost 1 base and J 7 bases, leaving 7 bases between the germline ends. Germline values: CDR1 SGHTA, CDR2 FQGNSA. This chain joins TRBV7-2 and TRBJ1-2; no definite D call. The sequence derives from a woman older than 75 with acute or convalescent COVID-19. Sequencing used peripheral blood. CDR3 in amino acids: CASSLGERGYTF. As DNA, the CDR3 is TGTGCCAGCAGCTTAGGAGAGCGTGGCTACACCTTC. The whole variable domain, remainder taken from reference TRBV7-2 and TRBJ1-2, is GAGVSQSPSNKVTEKGKDVELRCDPISGHTALYWYRQSLGQGLEFLIYFQGNSAPDKSGLPSDRFSAERTGGSVSTLTIQRTQQEDSAVYLCASSLGERGYTFGSGTRLTVV.